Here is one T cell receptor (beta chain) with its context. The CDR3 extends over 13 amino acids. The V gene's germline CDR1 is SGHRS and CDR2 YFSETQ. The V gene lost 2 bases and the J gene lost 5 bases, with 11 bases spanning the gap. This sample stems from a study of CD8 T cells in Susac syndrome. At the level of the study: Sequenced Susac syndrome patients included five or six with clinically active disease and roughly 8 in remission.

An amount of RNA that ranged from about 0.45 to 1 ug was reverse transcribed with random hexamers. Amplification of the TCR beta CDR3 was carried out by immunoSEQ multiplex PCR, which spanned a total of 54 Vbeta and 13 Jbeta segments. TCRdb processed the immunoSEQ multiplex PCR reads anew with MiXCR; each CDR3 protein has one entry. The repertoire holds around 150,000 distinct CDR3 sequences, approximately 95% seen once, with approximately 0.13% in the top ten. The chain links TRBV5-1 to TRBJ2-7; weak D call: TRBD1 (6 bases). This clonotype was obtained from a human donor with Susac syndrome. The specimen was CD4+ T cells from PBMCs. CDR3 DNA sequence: TGCGCCAGCAGCTTTACAGGGTTCAACGAGCAGTACTTC. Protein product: CASSFTGFNEQYF.